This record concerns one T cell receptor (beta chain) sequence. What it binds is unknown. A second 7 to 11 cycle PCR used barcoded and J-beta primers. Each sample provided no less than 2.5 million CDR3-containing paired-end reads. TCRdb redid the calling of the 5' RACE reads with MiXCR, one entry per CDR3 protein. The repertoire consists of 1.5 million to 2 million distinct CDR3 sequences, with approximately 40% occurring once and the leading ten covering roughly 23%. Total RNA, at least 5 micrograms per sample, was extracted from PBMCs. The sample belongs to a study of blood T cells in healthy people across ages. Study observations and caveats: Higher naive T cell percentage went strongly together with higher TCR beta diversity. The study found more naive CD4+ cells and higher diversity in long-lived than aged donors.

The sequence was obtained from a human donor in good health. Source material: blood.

The CDR3 nucleotides read TGCGCCAGCAGCTTCCGGGTCTGGGAGGGGGCCCCGGGGCAGTATTTT. Its protein product is CASSFRVWEGAPGQYF. V is TRBV5-1 and J is TRBJ2-3, with D perhaps matching TRBD1 or TRBD2 (7 bases each). The ends were cut back, 2 bases at V and 11 bases at J, with 24 bases in the middle. Germline V lookup: CDR1 SGHRS, CDR2 YFSETQ. The CDR3 contains 16 residues.